This T cell receptor (beta chain) was identified in a study of blood T cell repertoires in COVID-19. As for the study in general: Sample material is recorded as cDNA or gDNA derived from T cells, B-cell-depleted T cells, or PBMCs.

In the case of this clone: A read error may produce the germline difference seen at one junction end.

A Seattle source enrolled patients during active infection and followed them longitudinally. The CDR3 totals 15 residues. Germline values: CDR1 SGHNT, CDR2 YYREEE (reference sequence). Assay used: immunoSEQ multiplex PCR; TCRdb lists only in-frame clones, some missing. The sample shows over 90,000 clones, roughly 81% of them seen only once. J is TRBJ1-1 and V is TRBV5-4; the match to TRBD1 covers 7 bases. Material for sequencing was peripheral blood. The source of this sequence is an elderly man with COVID-19, enrolled during active disease. CDR3 sequence: CTSSFPTGRKTEAFF. The DNA for the CDR3 is TGTACCAGCAGCTTCCCGACAGGGCGCAAGACTGAAGCTTTCTTT.